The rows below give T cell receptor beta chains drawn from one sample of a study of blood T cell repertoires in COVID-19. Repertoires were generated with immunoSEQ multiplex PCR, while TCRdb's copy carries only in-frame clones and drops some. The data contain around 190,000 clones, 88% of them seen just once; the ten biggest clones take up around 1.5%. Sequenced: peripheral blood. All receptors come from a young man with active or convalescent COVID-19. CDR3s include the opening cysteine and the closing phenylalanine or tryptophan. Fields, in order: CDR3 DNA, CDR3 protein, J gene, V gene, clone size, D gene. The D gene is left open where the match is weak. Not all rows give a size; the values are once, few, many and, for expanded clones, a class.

TGTGCCAGCAGTGCAATCGCTAGCGGGAGAGGTAATGAGCAGTTCTTC	CASSAIASGRGNEQFF	TRBJ2-1	TRBV27	NA	TRBD2
TGTGCCAGCAGTTTGCTCACAGTGACGAACACTGAAGCTTTCTTT	CASSLLTVTNTEAFF	TRBJ1-1	TRBV28	NA	NA
TGTGCCAGCAGGAACCCGGAGGACACTGAAGCTTTCTTT	CASRNPEDTEAFF	TRBJ1-1	TRBV27	few	NA
TGTGCCAGCAGCCCTTCGGGACTAGGAGTTTACAATGAGCAGTTCTTC	CASSPSGLGVYNEQFF	TRBJ2-1	TRBV4-2	NA	TRBD2
TGTGCCAGCAGCTTAGGGCCGGGACAGGGGGCATACGAGCAGTACTTC	CASSLGPGQGAYEQYF	TRBJ2-7	TRBV7-2	NA	TRBD1
TGTGCCAGCAGCCAATGGACAGGGACCGGTGAGCAGTTCTTC	CASSQWTGTGEQFF	TRBJ2-1	TRBV14	once	TRBD1
TGTGCCAGCAGCCCCCTAAAGTGGCGGGAGGGCAATGAGCAGTTCTTC	CASSPLKWREGNEQFF	TRBJ2-1	TRBV14	NA	TRBD2
TGTGCCAGTAGCTCGACTAGCGGAGGCCCCACCGGGGAGCTGTTTTTT	CASSSTSGGPTGELFF	TRBJ2-2	TRBV19	NA	TRBD2
TGCAGCGTTGAAGTAGCGGGAGACGGGAATGAGCAGTTCTTC	CSVEVAGDGNEQFF	TRBJ2-1	TRBV29-1	NA	TRBD2
TGCGCCAGCAGCCCGGTGAGCTCTGGAAACACCATATATTTT	CASSPVSSGNTIYF	TRBJ1-3	TRBV5-1	NA	NA
TGTGCCAGCAGTGAAGCGCTTACGCAGGAGCAGTACTTC	CASSEALTQEQYF	TRBJ2-7	TRBV2	NA	NA
TGTGCCAGCAGTACGATTACAGGGGTTTGGGATGGCTACACCTTC	CASSTITGVWDGYTF	TRBJ1-2	TRBV6-5	NA	TRBD1
TGCGCCAGCAGCCTCCGCGGGGGGACGGTTAATTCACCCCTCCACTTT	CASSLRGGTVNSPLHF	TRBJ1-6	TRBV4-1	NA	NA
TGTGCCAGTAGTATACGAGCCGGACTATCCTATGGCTACACCTTC	CASSIRAGLSYGYTF	TRBJ1-2	TRBV19	few	NA
TGTGCCAGCTCACTGACAGGCAATGCCGGGGAGCTGTTTTTT	CASSLTGNAGELFF	TRBJ2-2	TRBV18	NA	NA
TGTGCCAGCAGCCTGGGACAGGGAACTGGCTACACCTTC	CASSLGQGTGYTF	TRBJ1-2	TRBV3-1/TRBV3-2	NA	TRBD1
TGTGCCTGGAGGGGGTTCGAGGGTGGCTACACCTTC	CAWRGFEGGYTF	TRBJ1-2	TRBV30	once	NA
TGTGCCAGCTCGACAGGGATGTACGAGCAGTACTTC	CASSTGMYEQYF	TRBJ2-7	TRBV12-3/TRBV12-4	NA	TRBD1
TGTGCCAGCAGTTTAAACCTAGGAAACACCATATATTTT	CASSLNLGNTIYF	TRBJ1-3	TRBV12-3/TRBV12-4	NA	NA
TGTGCCTGGAGTCCAGGGGCTTCCTACAATGAGCAGTTCTTC	CAWSPGASYNEQFF	TRBJ2-1	TRBV30	NA	NA
TGTGCCAGCAGTGCCAGGACTAGCGGGGTACAAGAGACCCAGTACTTC	CASSARTSGVQETQYF	TRBJ2-5	TRBV6-1	few	TRBD2
TGTGCCAGCAGTGGAGCGGGGGGGCGGGATACGCAGTATTTT	CASSGAGGRDTQYF	TRBJ2-3	TRBV6-1	NA	TRBD2
TGTGCCAGCAGCTTAGTGAGCAGGTCTCCCTCCTACAATGAGCAGTTCTTC	CASSLVSRSPSYNEQFF	TRBJ2-1	TRBV11-2	NA	NA
TGTGCCAGCAGTGCGGGACAGGGAGGTGGCTACACCTTC	CASSAGQGGGYTF	TRBJ1-2	TRBV6-6	NA	TRBD1
TGTGCCAGCAGCCCGGGACTAGCGGGAGCGTTTAGGGAGCAGTACTTC	CASSPGLAGAFREQYF	TRBJ2-7	TRBV27	NA	TRBD2
TGCGCCAGCAGCTTGGCCTCTGGGCCGAGCAATGAGCAGTTCTTC	CASSLASGPSNEQFF	TRBJ2-1	TRBV5-1	NA	NA
TGTGCCAGTAGTCCGGGACAGCGGAATGAAAAACTGTTTTTT	CASSPGQRNEKLFF	TRBJ1-4	TRBV19	NA	TRBD1
TGTGCCAGCAGTCCAATGAAACCACTAGCGGGGGGGCCGGTGGATGAGCAGTTCTTC	CASSPMKPLAGGPVDEQFF	TRBJ2-1	TRBV5-6	NA	TRBD2